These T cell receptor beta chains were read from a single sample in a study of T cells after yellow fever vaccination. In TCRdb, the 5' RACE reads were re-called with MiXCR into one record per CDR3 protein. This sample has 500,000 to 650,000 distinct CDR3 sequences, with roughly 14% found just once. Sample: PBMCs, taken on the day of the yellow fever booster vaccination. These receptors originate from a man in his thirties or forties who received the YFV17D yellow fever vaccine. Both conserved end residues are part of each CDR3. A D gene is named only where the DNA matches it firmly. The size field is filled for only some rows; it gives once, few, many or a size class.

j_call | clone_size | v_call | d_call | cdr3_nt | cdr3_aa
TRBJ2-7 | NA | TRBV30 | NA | TGTGCCTGGAGCCCCGATTCCGAGCAGTACTTC | CAWSPDSEQYF
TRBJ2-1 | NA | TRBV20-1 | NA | TGCAGGCCACAGGGTTTCTCCCACAATGAGCAGTTCTTC | CRPQGFSHNEQFF
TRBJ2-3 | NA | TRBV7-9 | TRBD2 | TGTGCCAGCAAAAAGGGACTAGCGCACACAGATACGCAGTATTTT | CASKKGLAHTDTQYF
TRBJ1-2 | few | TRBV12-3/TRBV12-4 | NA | TGTGCCAGCAGTTCATCAAACGGGGGCTATGGCTACACCTTC | CASSSSNGGYGYTF
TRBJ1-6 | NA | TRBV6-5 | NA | TGTGCCAGCAGAAAGAGGTCACTCGAATATAATTCACCCCTCCACTTT | CASRKRSLEYNSPLHF
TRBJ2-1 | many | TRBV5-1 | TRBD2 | TGCGCCAGCAGCTTGAGCGGGAGTCCCTACAATGAGCAGTTCTTC | CASSLSGSPYNEQFF
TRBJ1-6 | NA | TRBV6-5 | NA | TGTGCCAGCAGTTACGGGGGGAGCTCCTATAATTCACCCCTCCACTTT | CASSYGGSSYNSPLHF
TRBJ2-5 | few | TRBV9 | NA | TGTGCCAGCAGCGTAGCGGGGGCAGCCCAAGAGACCCAGTACTTC | CASSVAGAAQETQYF
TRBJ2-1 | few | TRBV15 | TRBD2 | TGTGCCACCAGCAGAGCAGCGGGAGTCCTCAATGAGCAGTTCTTC | CATSRAAGVLNEQFF
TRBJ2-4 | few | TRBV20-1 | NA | TGCAGTGCCAGGGGAGTTACTGCGGTGGCCAAAAACATTCAGTACTTC | CSARGVTAVAKNIQYF
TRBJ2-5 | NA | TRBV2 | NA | TGTGCCAGCAGTGAAGGGCAGTCCCTGGGGACCCAGTACTTC | CASSEGQSLGTQYF
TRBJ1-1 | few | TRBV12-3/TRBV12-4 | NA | TGTGCCAGCAGTAGAGGGGCGACGAACACTGAAGCTTTCTTT | CASSRGATNTEAFF
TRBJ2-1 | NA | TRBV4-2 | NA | TGTGCCAGCAGCCAAGCCCAGCCGGCTGAGCAGTTCTTC | CASSQAQPAEQFF
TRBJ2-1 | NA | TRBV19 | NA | TGTGCCAGTAGTACCTCTAATGAGCAGTTCTTC | CASSTSNEQFF
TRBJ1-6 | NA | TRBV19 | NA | TGTGCCAGTAGTGACCAGGGACGGCGTTCACCCCTCCACTTT | CASSDQGRRSPLHF
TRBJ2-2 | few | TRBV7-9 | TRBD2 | TGTGCCAGCAGCGATAGCGGGAGGGCCGTCGGGGAGCTGTTTTTT | CASSDSGRAVGELFF
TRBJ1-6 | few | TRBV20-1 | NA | TGCAGTGCTAGCGCCGGGACGGCGAATTCACCCCTCCACTTT | CSASAGTANSPLHF
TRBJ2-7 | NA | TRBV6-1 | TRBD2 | TGTGCCAGCACTCGAGGAAGACCGGGACTAGCGGGTACCGAGCAGTACTTC | CASTRGRPGLAGTEQYF
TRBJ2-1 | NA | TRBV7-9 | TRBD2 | TGTGCCAGCAGGTTAGCGGGAGAATTAGGCTTCAATGAGCAGTTCTTC | CASRLAGELGFNEQFF
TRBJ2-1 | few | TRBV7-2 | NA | TGTGCCAGCAGCTATAGCCGGGATGAGCAGTTCTTC | CASSYSRDEQFF
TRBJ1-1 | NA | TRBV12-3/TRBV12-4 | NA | TGTGCCAGCAGTTCCGGCGGTAGTGCTGAAGCTTTCTTT | CASSSGGSAEAFF
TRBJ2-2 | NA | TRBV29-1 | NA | TGCAGCGTTCAAGCTCAGGGCCAGGCCGGGGAGCTGTTTTTT | CSVQAQGQAGELFF
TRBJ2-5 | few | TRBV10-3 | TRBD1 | TGTGCCATCAGTGGGGGGACAGGGGGCGCGGAGACCCAGTACTTC | CAISGGTGGAETQYF
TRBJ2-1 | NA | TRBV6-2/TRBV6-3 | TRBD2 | TGTGCCAGCAGGCGAAAACCCGGGACTAGCGGGAGGGCCCTCGGTAACAATGAGCAGTTCTTC | CASRRKPGTSGRALGNNEQFF
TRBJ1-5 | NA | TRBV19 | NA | TGTGCCAGTAGTATAGGTACCCCAGGGAATCAGCCCCAGCATTTT | CASSIGTPGNQPQHF
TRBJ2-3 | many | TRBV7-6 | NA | TGTGCCAGCAGCGGGGGGGGGGCCATGAGCACAGATACGCAGTATTTT | CASSGGGAMSTDTQYF
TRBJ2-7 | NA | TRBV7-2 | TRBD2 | TGTGCCAGCAGCAAATCGACTAGCGGATCCTACGAGCAGTACTTC | CASSKSTSGSYEQYF
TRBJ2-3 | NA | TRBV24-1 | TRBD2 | TGTGCCACCAGTGGAGTCCTAGCGGGAGACACAGATACGCAGTATTTT | CATSGVLAGDTDTQYF
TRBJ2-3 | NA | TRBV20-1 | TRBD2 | TGCAGTGCTAGCGGGAGGGACACAGATACGCAGTATTTT | CSASGRDTDTQYF
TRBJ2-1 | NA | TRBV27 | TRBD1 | TGTGCCAGCAGAAAAGACAGGGGCTCCTACAATGAGCAGTTCTTC | CASRKDRGSYNEQFF
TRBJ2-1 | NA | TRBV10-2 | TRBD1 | TGCGCCAGCAGTCCTCGGGAACAGGGGCGCGGGAATGAGCAGTTCTTC | CASSPREQGRGNEQFF
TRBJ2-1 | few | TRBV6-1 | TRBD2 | TGTGCCAGCGGGGAGGGAAGCTCCTACAATGAGCAGTTCTTC | CASGEGSSYNEQFF
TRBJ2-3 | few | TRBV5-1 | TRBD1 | TGCGCCAGCAGCTCGGACAGGAACACAGATACGCAGTATTTT | CASSSDRNTDTQYF
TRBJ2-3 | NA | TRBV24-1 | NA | TGTGCCACCAGTGATTCCGGCCGACTGGGGGATACGCAGTATTTT | CATSDSGRLGDTQYF
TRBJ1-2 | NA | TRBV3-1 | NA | TGTGCCAGCAGCCGCGGACAAGGCGGCTACACCTTC | CASSRGQGGYTF
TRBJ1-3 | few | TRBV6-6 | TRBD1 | TGTGCCAGCAGGCGGGACAGTGGAAACACCATATATTTT | CASRRDSGNTIYF
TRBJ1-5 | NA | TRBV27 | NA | TGTGCCAGCAGACAGTCGACTAGCAATCAGCCCCAGCATTTT | CASRQSTSNQPQHF